A single sample is the source of the 13 T cell receptor beta chains below, sequenced in a study of blood T cells in healthy people across ages. Next came a second PCR, run for about 7 to 12 cycles, which used a sample-barcoded 5' primer along with a J-beta primer mix. TCRdb recomputed calls from the 5' RACE reads with MiXCR, one row per CDR3 protein. The table lists more than 1.4 million distinct CDR3 sequences, roughly 40% of them singletons. Sequencing was done on a sample of blood. The receptors derive from a young woman in good health.

The chain is built from TRBV6-2 or TRBV6-3 and TRBJ1-5; D is perhaps TRBD1 (5 bases). Germline CDR1 and CDR2: MNHEY and SVGEGT. Trimming removed 2 bases at V and 2 bases at J, with 7 bases between. The CDR3 covers 14 residues. CDR3 nucleotides: TGTGCCAGCAGTTACGTACAGGGCAATCAGCCCCAGCATTTT. This gives the protein CASSYVQGNQPQHF.

This clonotype was observed a few times. This chain uses TRBV10-3 with TRBJ1-2; D unresolved. The germline V and J ends were trimmed by 10 bases and 0 bases, with 18 bases remaining between them. Germline lookup yields CDR1 ENHRY and CDR2 SYGVKD. The CDR3 consists of 15 residues. The CDR3 bases are TGTGCCACCGCTTATGGGCAACTCGCTAACTATGGCTACACCTTC. This codes for CATAYGQLANYGYTF.

The chain carries TRBV6-1 and TRBJ2-1; weak D call: TRBD1 (6 bases). The V end was cut by 6 bases, the J end by 0 bases, with 12 bases between. In germline, CDR1 is MNHNS, CDR2 SASEGT. This CDR3 has 15 amino acids. CDR3 nucleotides: TGTGCCAGCAGCCTGGACAGTTTCTCCTACAATGAGCAGTTCTTC. Its protein is CASSLDSFSYNEQFF.

This chain joins TRBV6-6 and TRBJ1-5, with 8 bases identical to TRBD1. V lost 5 bases, J lost 2 bases, and 5 bases stayed unmatched. Germline V gives CDR1 MNHNY, CDR2 SVGAGI (reference sequence). CDR3 length: 15 amino acids. CDR3 protein: CASSAQGAGNQPQHF. CDR3 sequence (DNA): TGTGCCAGCAGTGCGCAGGGGGCCGGCAATCAGCCCCAGCATTTT.

This clonotype was counted only a few times. The V call is TRBV29-1, the J call TRBJ1-1, with TRBD1 as a possible D gene (6 bases). Per the germline V gene, CDR1 is SQVTM and CDR2 is ANQGSEA. There are 16 residues in the CDR3. V shed 3 bases and J shed 1 base, with 18 bases lying between them. The CDR3: CSVESGHRSTNTEAFF. CDR3 nucleotide sequence: TGCAGCGTTGAGTCGGGACACCGATCTACGAACACTGAAGCTTTCTTT.

The chain is built from TRBV3-1 and TRBJ1-3, with D perhaps matching TRBD1 (6 bases). Deletions cut 4 bases from V and 1 base from J, with 11 bases between. This CDR3 region has 15 residues. Germline V gene sequence: CDR1 LGHDT, CDR2 YNNKEL (reference sequence). The CDR3 protein is CASSPRDKSGNTIYF. CDR3 nucleotides: TGTGCCAGCAGCCCCCGGGACAAATCTGGAAACACCATATATTTT.

This clonotype was detected only a few times. This chain links TRBV7-8 with TRBJ2-7; 8 nucleotides line up with TRBD1. The germline gives CDR1 SGHVS, CDR2 FQNEAQ. There are 15 residues in the CDR3. The V gene end was trimmed by 5 bases and the J gene end by 2 bases; junction bases not matched to a gene: 8. CDR3 amino acids: CASSQTGVVTYEQYF. The CDR3 region has the DNA TGTGCCAGCAGCCAGACAGGGGTCGTAACCTACGAGCAGTACTTC.

This clonotype appeared a few times. The rearrangement uses TRBV7-2 and TRBJ2-7, with D uncertain. Trimming pared 5 bases from V and 3 bases from J, leaving 11 bases between. Germline V gene sequence: CDR1 SGHTA, CDR2 FQGNSA. The CDR3 is 13 residues long. CDR3 in DNA: TGTGCCAGCAGCCCCCGGACCTTCTACGAGCAGTACTTC. Translated: CASSPRTFYEQYF.

The gene calls are TRBV6-2 or TRBV6-3 and TRBJ2-1; D is undetermined. The CDR3 totals 15 residues. V shed 8 bases and J shed 0 bases, with 14 bases lying between them. Germline loops: CDR1 MNHEY, CDR2 SVGEGT. The CDR3 DNA reads as TGTGCCAGCCACCCGGACCTAACCTCCTACAATGAGCAGTTCTTC. As protein: CASHPDLTSYNEQFF.

This clonotype was detected many times. The chain joins TRBV3-1 to TRBJ2-7; 7 nucleotides match TRBD2. Trimming removed 1 base from V and 5 bases from J; junction bases left unmatched: 5. Germline loops: CDR1 LGHDT, CDR2 YNNKEL (reference sequence). This CDR3 spans 14 amino acids. The CDR3 nucleotides are TGTGCCAGCAGCCAAGTTGGCGGGAGCCACGAGCAGTACTTC. Amino acid sequence: CASSQVGGSHEQYF.

The gene calls are TRBV20-1 and TRBJ1-2; D gene ambiguous. CDR3 length equals 15 residues. Trimming took off 0 bases at V and 8 bases at J, with 19 bases between the two ends. Germline V lookup: CDR1 DFQATT, CDR2 SNEGSKA (reference sequence). The CDR3 here is CSARDSGLKVWGYTF. The DNA of the CDR3 is TGCAGTGCTAGAGATTCTGGCCTAAAGGTGTGGGGCTACACCTTC.

CDR3: CASSLVSAREWEQYF. The CDR3 nucleotides are TGTGCCAGCAGCTTGGTCAGCGCCCGGGAGTGGGAGCAGTACTTC. This sequence joins TRBV13 and TRBJ2-7; D is perhaps TRBD2 (6 bases). V lost 3 bases to trimming and J lost 7 bases, with 19 bases between them. Germline V gene data show CDR1 as PRHDT and CDR2 as FYEKMQ (reference sequence). This CDR3 region has 15 residues.

In this sample, this clonotype turned up many times. The chain combines TRBV9 with TRBJ1-6; D not certain. V was cut by 4 bases and J by 10 bases, with 18 bases left in between. CDR3 size: 15 residues. Germline V CDR1 and CDR2: SGDLS, YYNGEE. For the CDR3, the DNA is TGTGCCAGCAGCCTTGACTCGGTTGATAGGTCACCCCTCCACTTT. It translates to CASSLDSVDRSPLHF.